A single T cell receptor (beta chain) is shown here with its context. Trimming stripped 6 bases from V and 3 bases from J, with 14 bases between. Per the germline V gene, CDR1 is MNHEY and CDR2 is SVGAGI. This CDR3 comprises 14 residues. This record comes from a study of blood T cell repertoires in COVID-19. Turning to the study itself: The United States, Italy and Spain supplied acute and convalescent COVID-19 samples. From T cells, B-cell-depleted T cells, or PBMCs came the material, which was cDNA or gDNA.

Profiling relied on immunoSEQ multiplex PCR, and the TCRdb table lists in-frame clones only, not all of them. The data contain hundreds of thousands of clones, about 86% of them singletons. Sequencing was performed on peripheral blood. The sequence came from a woman of 80 years or more with acute or convalescent COVID-19. This chain joins TRBV6-5 and TRBJ1-2; D may be TRBD1 (5 bases). As DNA, the CDR3 is TGTGCCAGCAGGAGCCGCAGGGCCCACTATGGCTACACCTTC. It encodes CASRSRRAHYGYTF.